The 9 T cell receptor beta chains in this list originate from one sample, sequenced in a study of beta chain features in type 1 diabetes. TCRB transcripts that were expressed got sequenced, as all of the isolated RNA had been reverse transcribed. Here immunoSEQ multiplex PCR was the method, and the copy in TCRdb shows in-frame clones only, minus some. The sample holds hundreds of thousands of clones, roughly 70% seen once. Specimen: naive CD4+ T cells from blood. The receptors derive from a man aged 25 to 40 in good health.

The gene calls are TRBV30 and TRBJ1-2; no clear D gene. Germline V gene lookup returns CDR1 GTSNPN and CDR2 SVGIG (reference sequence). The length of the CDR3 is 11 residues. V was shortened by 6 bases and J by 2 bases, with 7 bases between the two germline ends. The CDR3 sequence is CACFFNYGYTF. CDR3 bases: TGTGCCTGTTTTTTCAACTATGGCTACACCTTC.

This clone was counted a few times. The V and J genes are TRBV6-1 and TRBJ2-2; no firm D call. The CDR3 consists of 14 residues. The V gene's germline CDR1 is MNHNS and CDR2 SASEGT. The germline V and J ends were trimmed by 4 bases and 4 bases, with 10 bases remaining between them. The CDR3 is CASSGILGTGELFF. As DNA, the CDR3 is TGTGCCAGCAGTGGGATACTCGGCACCGGGGAGCTGTTTTTT.

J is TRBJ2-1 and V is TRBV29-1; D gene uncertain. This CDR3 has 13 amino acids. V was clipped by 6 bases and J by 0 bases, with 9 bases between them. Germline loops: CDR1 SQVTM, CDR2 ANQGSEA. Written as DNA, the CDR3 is TGCAGCGTACTGTCGGGCTCCTACAATGAGCAGTTCTTC. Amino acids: CSVLSGSYNEQFF.

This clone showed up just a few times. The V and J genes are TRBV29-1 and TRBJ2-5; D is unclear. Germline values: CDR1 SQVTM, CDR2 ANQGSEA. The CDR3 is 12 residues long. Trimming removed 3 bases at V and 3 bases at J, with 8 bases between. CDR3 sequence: CSVDVPEETQYF. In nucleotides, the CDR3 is TGCAGCGTTGATGTCCCAGAAGAGACCCAGTACTTC.

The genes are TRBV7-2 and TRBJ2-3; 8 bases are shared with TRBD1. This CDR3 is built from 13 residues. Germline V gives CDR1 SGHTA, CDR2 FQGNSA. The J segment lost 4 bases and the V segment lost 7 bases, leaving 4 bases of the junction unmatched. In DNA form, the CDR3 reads TGTGCCAGCACCAGGACAGGGTCAGATACGCAGTATTTT. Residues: CASTRTGSDTQYF. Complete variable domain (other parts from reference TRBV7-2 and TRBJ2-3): GAGVSQSPSNKVTEKGKDVELRCDPISGHTALYWYRQSLGQGLEFLIYFQGNSAPDKSGLPSDRFSAERTGGSVSTLTIQRTQQEDSAVYLCASTRTGSDTQYFGPGTRLTVL.

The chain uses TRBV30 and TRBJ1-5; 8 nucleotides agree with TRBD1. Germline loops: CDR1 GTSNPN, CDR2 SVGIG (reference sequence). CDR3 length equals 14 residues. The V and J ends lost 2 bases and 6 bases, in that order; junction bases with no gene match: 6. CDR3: CAWSTGQGSQPQHF. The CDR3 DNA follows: TGTGCCTGGAGTACCGGACAGGGTAGTCAGCCCCAGCATTTT.

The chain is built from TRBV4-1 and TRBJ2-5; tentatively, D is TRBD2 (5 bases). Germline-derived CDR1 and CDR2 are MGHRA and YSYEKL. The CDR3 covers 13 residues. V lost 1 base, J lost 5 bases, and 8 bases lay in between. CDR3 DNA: TGCGCCAGCAGCCAAGGGAGGATGGAGACCCAGTACTTC. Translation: CASSQGRMETQYF.

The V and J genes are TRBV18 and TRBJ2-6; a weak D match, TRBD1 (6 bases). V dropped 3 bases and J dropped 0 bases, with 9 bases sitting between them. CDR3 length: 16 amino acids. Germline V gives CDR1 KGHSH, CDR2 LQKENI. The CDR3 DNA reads TGTGCCAGCTCACCCGGACAGCCCTCTGGGGCCAACGTCCTGACTTTC. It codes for CASSPGQPSGANVLTF.

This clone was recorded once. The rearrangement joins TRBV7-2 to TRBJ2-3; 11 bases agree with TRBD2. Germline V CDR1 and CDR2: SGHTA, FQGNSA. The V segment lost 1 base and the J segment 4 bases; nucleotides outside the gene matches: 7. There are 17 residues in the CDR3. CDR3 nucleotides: TGTGCCAGCAGCTTAGGTAGTCTAGCGGGAGGTTCAGATACGCAGTATTTT. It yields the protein CASSLGSLAGGSDTQYF.